This T cell receptor beta chain stems from a study of monozygotic twins with inflammatory bowel disease. Germline values: CDR1 LGHNA, CDR2 YSLEER. The CDR3 runs 16 residues. The team made cDNA by running eight separate reactions for each sample. UMIs containing a 6-nucleotide sample barcode were added via template switching. For each CDR3 protein, TCRdb gives one entry from its re-call of the 5' RACE reads, without DNA. This listing includes about 450,000 distinct CDR3 sequences. The sample consisted of blood. The rearrangement joins TRBV4-3 to TRBJ2-2. This clonotype originated in a human donor with ulcerative colitis or Crohn's disease, or a healthy co-twin of an affected twin (not recorded which). Here the CDR3 reads CASSQDRMEYTGELFF.